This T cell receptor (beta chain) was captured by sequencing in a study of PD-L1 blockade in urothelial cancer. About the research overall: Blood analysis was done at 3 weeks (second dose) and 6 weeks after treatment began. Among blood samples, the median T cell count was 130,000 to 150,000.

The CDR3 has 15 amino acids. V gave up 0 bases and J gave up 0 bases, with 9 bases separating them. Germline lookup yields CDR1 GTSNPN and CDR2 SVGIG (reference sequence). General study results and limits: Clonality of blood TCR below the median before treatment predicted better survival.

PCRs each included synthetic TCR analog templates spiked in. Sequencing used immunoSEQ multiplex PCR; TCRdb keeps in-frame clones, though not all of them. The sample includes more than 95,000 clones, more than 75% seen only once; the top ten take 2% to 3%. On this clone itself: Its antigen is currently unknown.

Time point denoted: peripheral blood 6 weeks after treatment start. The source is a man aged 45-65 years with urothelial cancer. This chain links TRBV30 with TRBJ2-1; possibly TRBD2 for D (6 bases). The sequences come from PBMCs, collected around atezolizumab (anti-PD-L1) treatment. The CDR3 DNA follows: TGTGCCTGGAGTGTTGCGGGGAGCTCCTACAATGAGCAGTTCTTC. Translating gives CAWSVAGSSYNEQFF.